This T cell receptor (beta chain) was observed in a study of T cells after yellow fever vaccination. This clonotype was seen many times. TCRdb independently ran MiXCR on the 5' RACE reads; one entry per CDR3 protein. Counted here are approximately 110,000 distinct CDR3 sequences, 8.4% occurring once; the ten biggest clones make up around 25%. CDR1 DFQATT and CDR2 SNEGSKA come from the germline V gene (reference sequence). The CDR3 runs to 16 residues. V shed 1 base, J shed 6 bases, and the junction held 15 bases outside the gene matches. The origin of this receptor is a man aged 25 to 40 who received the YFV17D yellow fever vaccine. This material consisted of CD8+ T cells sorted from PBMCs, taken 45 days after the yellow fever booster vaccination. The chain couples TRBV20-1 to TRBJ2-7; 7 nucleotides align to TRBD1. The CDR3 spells CSARGYRGSSLLEQYF. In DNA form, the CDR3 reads TGCAGTGCTAGAGGTTACAGGGGATCATCTCTCCTCGAGCAGTACTTC.